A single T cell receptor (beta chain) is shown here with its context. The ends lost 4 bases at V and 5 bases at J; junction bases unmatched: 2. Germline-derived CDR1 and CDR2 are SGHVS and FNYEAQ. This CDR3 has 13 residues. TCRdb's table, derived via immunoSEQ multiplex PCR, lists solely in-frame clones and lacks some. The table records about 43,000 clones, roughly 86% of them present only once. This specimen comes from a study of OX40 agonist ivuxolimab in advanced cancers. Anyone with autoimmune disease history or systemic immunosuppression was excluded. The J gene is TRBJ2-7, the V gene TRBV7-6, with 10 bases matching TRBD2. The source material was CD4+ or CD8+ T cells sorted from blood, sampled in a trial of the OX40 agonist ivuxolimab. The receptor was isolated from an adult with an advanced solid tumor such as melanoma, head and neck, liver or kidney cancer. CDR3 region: CASSSSGGHEQYV. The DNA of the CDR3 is TGTGCCAGCAGCTCTAGCGGGGGCCACGAGCAGTACGTC.